This paragraph reports one T cell receptor (beta chain). Its antigen remains unknown. An approximately 10-day culture period preceded the isolation of CD4+ T cells. Two doses of either BNT162b2 or mRNA-1273 were given to each participant. The healthy vaccine recipients, who had no prior SARS-CoV-2 infection, showed negative nucleocapsid antibodies. This sample stems from a study of vaccination effects on CD4 cells after COVID-19. About the study: Post-vaccine samples followed the second dose by a median of 72 days.

Findings and limits, study-wide: Clones arising from infection and from vaccination showed marked clonal contraction late after vaccination.

Germline lookup yields CDR1 SGHDN and CDR2 FVKESK. Trimming shortened V by 1 base and J by 5 bases, and 8 bases separated the two germline ends. The CDR3 is made up of 13 amino acids. Profiling relied on immunoSEQ multiplex PCR, and the TCRdb table lists in-frame clones only, not all of them. The repertoire holds fewer than 75,000 clones, around four fifths seen once, with 4.3% in the top ten. The chain links TRBV14 to TRBJ1-2, with D uncertain. This TCR derives from a human donor who received a COVID-19 vaccine. Sequences were derived from CD4+ T cells from PBMCs cultured without peptide, sampled after COVID-19 vaccination. This CDR3 is CASSQVSLYGYTF. In nucleotides, the CDR3 is TGTGCCAGCAGCCAAGTAAGCCTGTATGGCTACACCTTC.